One TCR beta chain is described in this entry. Its specificity is unknown. This entry comes from a study of T cell repertoires in cytomegalovirus infection. Study-level background: Selection of CMV epitopes for the study included recently identified HLA-C-restricted and well-studied HLA-B-restricted ones. Public TCR beta signatures marked donors with CMV infection and the matching HLA. The study's findings and limits: Ex vivo, HLA-C-restricted CMV-specific TCR beta clonotypes prevailed over the rest of the response.

The length of the CDR3 is 15 residues. The V gene end was trimmed by 4 bases and the J gene end by 8 bases; junction bases not matched to a gene: 9. CDR1 and CDR2 (germline): MNHNS, SASEGT. TCRdb re-analysed the reads in MiXCR, keeping a single row per CDR3 protein. The data show around 230,000 distinct CDR3 sequences, 38% seen once. The J gene is TRBJ2-2, the V gene TRBV6-1; 8 bases line up with TRBD2. This sequence was found in a human donor in good health (CMV status not recorded). Some clones in this sample may be carry-over from other donors' samples. The starting material was CD8+ T cells from cultured PBMCs, obtained from culture after CMV antigen stimulation. The CDR3 here is CASSGAERGIGELFF. CDR3 DNA: TGTGCCAGCAGTGGGGCCGAGCGGGGGATAGGGGAGCTGTTTTTT.